A single sample is the source of the 18 T cell receptor beta chains below, sequenced in a study of blood T cell repertoires in COVID-19. The repertoire was sequenced with immunoSEQ multiplex PCR; TCRdb's copy has only in-frame clones and lacks some. The table includes some 300,000 clones, around nine tenths detected once. The sample taken for sequencing was PBMCs or T cells enriched from blood (not recorded which). All receptors derive from a woman in her thirties who had been exposed to COVID-19.

This chain links TRBV6-2 or TRBV6-3 with TRBJ1-1; no reliable D call. Looked up from germline, CDR1 is MNHEY and CDR2 is SVGEGT. The CDR3 contains 12 residues. The V end was cut by 5 bases, the J end by 4 bases, with 8 bases between. CDR3 sequence: CASSPYGTEAFF. The CDR3 nucleotides are TGTGCCAGCAGTCCGTACGGCACTGAAGCTTTCTTT.

The chain is built from TRBV7-2 and TRBJ2-3, with 7 bases identical to TRBD1. Germline V gives CDR1 SGHTA, CDR2 FQGNSA. Losses at the gene ends were 6 bases for V and 0 bases for J; bases not matched to a gene: 15. The CDR3 is 18 amino acids. CDR3 sequence reads: CASSTRDSATVSTDTQYF. CDR3 bases: TGTGCCAGCAGTACACGGGACAGTGCCACAGTTAGCACAGATACGCAGTATTTT.

The V gene is TRBV4-2, the J gene TRBJ1-5; D unresolved. Trimming cost V 0 bases and J 0 bases, with 9 bases left between them. The CDR3 runs to 16 residues. Per the germline V gene, CDR1 is LGHNA and CDR2 is YNFKEQ. CDR3 region: CASSQELVYSNQPQHF. The CDR3 DNA reads as TGTGCCAGCAGCCAAGAGTTGGTCTATAGCAATCAGCCCCAGCATTTT.

The V gene is TRBV7-2, the J gene TRBJ2-7, with D perhaps matching TRBD1 (6 bases). V dropped 3 bases and J dropped 3 bases, with 15 bases sitting between them. Germline CDR1 is SGHTA and CDR2 is FQGNSA. The CDR3 totals 15 residues. The chain's CDR3 is CASSFTRDTFYEQYF. As DNA, the CDR3 is TGTGCCAGCAGCTTCACCCGGGACACTTTCTACGAGCAGTACTTC.

The table lists this clone with a count of one. The chain has TRBV5-1 and TRBJ2-4; tentative D call: TRBD2 (5 bases). The CDR3 has 15 residues. Deletions cut 1 base from V and 3 bases from J, with 11 bases between. In germline, CDR1 is SGHRS, CDR2 YFSETQ. The CDR3 reads CASSLTDRGKNIQYF. The CDR3 bases are TGCGCCAGCAGCTTGACCGACCGGGGCAAAAACATTCAGTACTTC. The full variable domain, in which reference TRBV5-1 and TRBJ2-4 provide the parts outside the CDR3, is KAGVTQTPRYLIKTRGQQVTLSCSPISGHRSVSWYQQTPGQGLQFLFEYFSETQRNKGNFPGRFSGRQFSNSRSEMNVSTLELGDSALYLCASSLTDRGKNIQYFGAGTRLSVL.

As concerns this clone: This sample also contains other DNA sequences that code for the same CDR3. The rearrangement links TRBV10-3 to TRBJ1-2; TRBD1 is a possible D gene (6 bases). The CDR3 totals 13 residues. Trimming shortened V by 3 bases and J by 4 bases, and 9 bases separated the two germline ends. The germline V gene encodes CDR1 ENHRY and CDR2 SYGVKD. This CDR3 reads CAISEQGSYGYTF. CDR3 nucleotide sequence: TGTGCCATCAGTGAACAGGGAAGCTATGGCTACACCTTC.

V usage is TRBV24-1 and J usage is TRBJ1-2; D is unresolved. Trimming shortened V by 10 bases and J by 5 bases, and 10 bases separated the two germline ends. This CDR3 comprises 11 residues. CDR1 KGHDR and CDR2 SFDVKD come from the germline V gene. The CDR3 is CATSEGYGYTF. CDR3 sequence (DNA): TGTGCCACTTCAGAGGGTTATGGCTACACCTTC.

This chain links TRBV19 with TRBJ1-2, with 11 bases lining up with TRBD1. Germline CDR1 is LNHDA and CDR2 is SQIVND (reference sequence). J gave up 5 bases and V 5 bases, and 4 bases lay outside the gene matches. This CDR3 region has 14 residues. The CDR3 coding sequence is TGTGCCAGTAGTTCGGGACAGGGGGGATATGGCTACACCTTC. Translation gives CASSSGQGGYGYTF. Based on the CDR3 plus reference TRBV19 and TRBJ1-2, the full variable domain is DGGITQSPKYLFRKEGQNVTLSCEQNLNHDAMYWYRQDPGQGLRLIYYSQIVNDFQKGDIAEGYSVSREKKESFPLTVTSAQKNPTAFYLCASSSGQGGYGYTFGSGTRLTVV.

The CDR3 reads CASSSRGPGETQYF. The CDR3 DNA reads TGTGCCAGCAGTTCGCGGGGGCCGGGGGAGACCCAGTACTTC. The J gene is TRBJ2-5, the V gene TRBV6-5, with D perhaps TRBD2 (7 bases). The germline CDR1 and CDR2 sequences are MNHEY and SVGAGI. The CDR3 extends over 14 amino acids. V was cut by 4 bases and J by 5 bases, with 14 bases left in between.

The chain employs TRBV7-9 and TRBJ1-5; the D gene is possibly TRBD1 (5 bases). CDR1 and CDR2 (germline): SEHNR, FQNEAQ (reference sequence). CDR3 length equals 14 residues. Trimming pared 4 bases from V and 4 bases from J, leaving 11 bases between. CDR3 nucleotide sequence: TGTGCCAGCAGCTCAGGATCAGGGAATCAGCCCCAGCATTTT. It yields the protein CASSSGSGNQPQHF.

The genes are TRBV7-2 and TRBJ1-1; weak D call: TRBD1 (5 bases). The germline V gene has CDR1 SGHTA and CDR2 FQGNSA. The ends were cut back, 6 bases at V and 5 bases at J, with 16 bases in the middle. The CDR3 is 14 amino acids. The CDR3 is CASSIQGFSTEAFF. CDR3 nucleotides: TGTGCCAGCAGTATTCAGGGTTTTAGTACTGAAGCTTTCTTT.

The rearrangement joins TRBV14 to TRBJ2-7; 8 bases fit TRBD1. CDR3 size: 15 residues. In germline, CDR1 is SGHDN, CDR2 FVKESK. V shed 5 bases and J 1 base; nucleotides not matched to a gene: 7. DNA of the CDR3: TGTGCCAGCAGCACGAACAGGGGGGTGTCCTACGAGCAGTACTTC. Translated: CASSTNRGVSYEQYF.

The chain is built from TRBV6-2 or TRBV6-3 and TRBJ2-2; 8 nucleotides line up with TRBD1. The junction had 7 bases not matched to a gene; V was cut back by 4 bases and J by 6 bases. From germline, CDR1 is MNHEY and CDR2 SVGEGT. The CDR3 length is 15 residues. CDR3 region: CASSSANRGAGELFF. CDR3 sequence (DNA): TGTGCCAGCAGTTCCGCGAACAGGGGGGCCGGGGAGCTGTTTTTT.

V gene TRBV15 combines with J gene TRBJ1-6; TRBD1 matches at 7 bases. The CDR3 is made up of 15 amino acids. The germline gives CDR1 LNHNV, CDR2 YYDKDF (reference sequence). The ends lost 0 bases at V and 8 bases at J; junction bases unmatched: 4. The CDR3 bases are TGTGCCACCAGCAGAGAGGTGACAGGGTATTCACCCCTCCACTTT. Its protein product is CATSREVTGYSPLHF.

The chain links TRBV7-6 to TRBJ2-1; perhaps TRBD2 as D (6 bases). From germline, CDR1 is SGHVS and CDR2 FNYEAQ. The CDR3 is made up of 13 amino acids. Between the trimmed V and J ends, which lost 1 base and 8 bases, there was a span of 9 bases. DNA for the CDR3: TGTGCCAGCAGCTTAGGGGAGGTGGATGAGCAGTTCTTC. It encodes CASSLGEVDEQFF.

V and J are TRBV12-3 or TRBV12-4 and TRBJ2-2; D remains ambiguous. The CDR3 covers 13 residues. V was clipped by 3 bases and J by 7 bases, with 9 bases between them. The DNA for the CDR3 is TGTGCCAGCAGTTTCCGGTCTCACGGGGAGCTGTTTTTT. It translates to CASSFRSHGELFF.

The genes are TRBV5-4 and TRBJ2-4; 7 nucleotides align to TRBD2. V shed 4 bases, J shed 3 bases, and the junction held 10 bases outside the gene matches. The germline V gene encodes CDR1 SGHNT and CDR2 YYREEE (reference sequence). CDR3 length equals 16 residues. In DNA, the CDR3 is TGTGCCAGCAGCCTAGCCGGGGGGTCTGTCAAAAACATTCAGTACTTC. Residues: CASSLAGGSVKNIQYF.

J is TRBJ1-3 and V is TRBV5-1, with D uncertain. V was cut by 4 bases and J by 2 bases, with 4 bases left in between. CDR1 is SGHRS and CDR2 is YFSETQ in the germline V gene. The CDR3 is 12 residues long. CDR3 DNA: TGCGCCAGCAGCACACCTGGAAACACCATATATTTT. Encoded protein: CASSTPGNTIYF.